Listed below are T cell receptor beta chains from one sample, sequenced in a study of T cells in Graves' hyperthyroidism and ophthalmopathy. MiXCR, run by TCRdb on the multiplex PCR reads, gives a single entry per CDR3 protein. Among 250,000 to 300,000 distinct CDR3 sequences listed, roughly a fifth were seen once. Specimen: blood. These receptors were taken from a man aged 45-65 years with Graves' ophthalmopathy. Each CDR3 is given with its conserved first and last residue. Fields, in order: clone size, D gene, J gene, V gene, CDR3 DNA, CDR3 protein. A D gene is named only where the DNA matches it firmly. Rows give clone size only sometimes, using once, few, many, or a class for an expanded clone.

size: few
D: TRBD1
J: TRBJ2-7
V: TRBV6-1
DNA: TGTGCCAGCATGACAGGGATCGGGTACGAGCAGTACTTC
CDR3: CASMTGIGYEQYF

size: many
D: NA
J: TRBJ2-1
V: TRBV20-1
DNA: TGCAGTCCACGGAGAGATGAGCAGTTCTTC
CDR3: CSPRRDEQFF

size: many
D: NA
J: TRBJ2-5
V: TRBV11-2
DNA: TGTGCCAGCAGCTTAGAAGGACTATCAACTCTTGGGGAGACCCAGTACTTC
CDR3: CASSLEGLSTLGETQYF

size: many
D: NA
J: TRBJ2-1
V: TRBV3-1
DNA: TGTGCCAGCAGCCTCAGAGGGGGAGAGCAGTTCTTC
CDR3: CASSLRGGEQFF

size: few
D: NA
J: TRBJ2-1
V: TRBV18
DNA: TGTGCCAGCTCACCACCAGAAGACAGTGAGCAGTTCTTC
CDR3: CASSPPEDSEQFF

size: NA
D: NA
J: TRBJ1-1
V: TRBV29-1
DNA: TGCAGCGTACCGACGGGAACAAACACTGAAGCTTTCTTT
CDR3: CSVPTGTNTEAFF

size: NA
D: NA
J: TRBJ1-2
V: TRBV27
DNA: TGTGCCAGCAGTTTTAATAAGAACTATGGCTACACCTTC
CDR3: CASSFNKNYGYTF

size: few
D: NA
J: TRBJ2-1
V: TRBV6-2/TRBV6-3
DNA: TGTGCCAGCAGCCCGGACAGTGGCTCCTACAATGAGCAGTTCTTC
CDR3: CASSPDSGSYNEQFF

size: NA
D: NA
J: TRBJ1-5
V: TRBV28
DNA: TGTTCCAGCGGTCAGGGGTCTCAGCCCCAGCATTTT
CDR3: CSSGQGSQPQHF

size: many
D: NA
J: TRBJ2-7
V: TRBV20-1
DNA: TGCAGTGCTAGTGGGAATAGATACGAGCAGTACTTC
CDR3: CSASGNRYEQYF

size: many
D: TRBD1
J: TRBJ2-3
V: TRBV7-9
DNA: TGTGCCAGCAGCTTTACAGGGGGAGATACGCAGTATTTT
CDR3: CASSFTGGDTQYF

size: NA
D: NA
J: TRBJ2-2
V: TRBV7-3
DNA: TGTGCCAGCAGCCGTTTACCCACCGGGGAGCTGTTTTTT
CDR3: CASSRLPTGELFF

size: NA
D: TRBD1
J: TRBJ2-7
V: TRBV7-2
DNA: TGTGCCAGCAGTAAGTCCGGGACAGACTCCTACGAGCAGTACTTC
CDR3: CASSKSGTDSYEQYF

size: many
D: NA
J: TRBJ2-7
V: TRBV11-2
DNA: TGTGCCAGCAGCCCCCAAACTAGCACATTCGGCGAGCAGTACTTC
CDR3: CASSPQTSTFGEQYF

size: few
D: NA
J: TRBJ2-1
V: TRBV20-1
DNA: TGCAGTGCTCGCGGCACCACTAGAATCAATGAGCAGTTCTTC
CDR3: CSARGTTRINEQFF

size: NA
D: NA
J: TRBJ2-1
V: TRBV6-1
DNA: TGTGCCAGCAGCCCCGGGACCCTCAATGAGCAGTTCTTC
CDR3: CASSPGTLNEQFF

size: NA
D: NA
J: TRBJ1-5
V: TRBV19
DNA: TGTGCCAGTAGTATATACCGGGATGGGAATCAGCCCCAGCATTTT
CDR3: CASSIYRDGNQPQHF

size: NA
D: NA
J: TRBJ2-1
V: TRBV28
DNA: TGTGCCACCGGTGGTCAGGAGCAGTTCTTC
CDR3: CATGGQEQFF

size: NA
D: NA
J: TRBJ2-2
V: TRBV19
DNA: TGTGCCAGTAGTAAGACCCGACCCCCCACCGGGGAGCTGTTTTTT
CDR3: CASSKTRPPTGELFF

size: many
D: TRBD2
J: TRBJ2-7
V: TRBV20-1
DNA: TGCAGTGCTAGACGTCCTAGCGGGTTAGGCTACGAGCAGTACTTC
CDR3: CSARRPSGLGYEQYF

size: NA
D: NA
J: TRBJ2-7
V: TRBV11-2
DNA: TGTGCCAGCAGCTTAGCGGGCAGTAACTCCTACGAGCAGTACTTC
CDR3: CASSLAGSNSYEQYF

size: few
D: NA
J: TRBJ1-3
V: TRBV27
DNA: TGTGCCAGCAGACCCGGGACAACTGGAAACACCATATATTTT
CDR3: CASRPGTTGNTIYF

size: NA
D: NA
J: TRBJ1-2
V: TRBV10-1
DNA: TGCGCCAGCAGTGCGGGGACTGATGGCCGCTACACCTTC
CDR3: CASSAGTDGRYTF

size: many
D: NA
J: TRBJ2-1
V: TRBV3-1
DNA: TGTGCCAGCAGCCTCCTCAGGGGCAATGAGCAGTTCTTC
CDR3: CASSLLRGNEQFF

size: few
D: NA
J: TRBJ2-7
V: TRBV6-5
DNA: TGTGCCAGCAGTTACGGGCGGTACTACGAGCAGTACTTC
CDR3: CASSYGRYYEQYF

size: NA
D: TRBD2
J: TRBJ2-5
V: TRBV13
DNA: TGTGCCAGCAGAATAGGGGCTAGCGGGAGTAAAGAGACCCAGTACTTC
CDR3: CASRIGASGSKETQYF

size: many
D: NA
J: TRBJ1-1
V: TRBV6-1
DNA: TGTGCCAGCAGCCACCTAGCTTCCCACCTGAACACTGAAGCTTTCTTT
CDR3: CASSHLASHLNTEAFF

size: many
D: NA
J: TRBJ1-2
V: TRBV3-1
DNA: TGTGCCAGCAGCCAAGATTCAGCGGGTGGCTACACCTTC
CDR3: CASSQDSAGGYTF

size: few
D: NA
J: TRBJ2-7
V: TRBV29-1
DNA: TGCAGCGTAGATCCACCTGGTAGGGGGCAGTACTTC
CDR3: CSVDPPGRGQYF

size: NA
D: TRBD1
J: TRBJ1-5
V: TRBV5-1
DNA: TGCGCCAGCAGCTTGGGGGACAGGCAGAATCAGCCCCAGCATTTT
CDR3: CASSLGDRQNQPQHF

size: many
D: NA
J: TRBJ2-1
V: TRBV28
DNA: TGTGCCAGCAGTTTAAGGGGGTCAAACAATGAGCAGTTCTTC
CDR3: CASSLRGSNNEQFF

size: many
D: NA
J: TRBJ2-1
V: TRBV6-1
DNA: TGTGCCAGCAGTTATCAGGGGTCCCACAATGAGCAGTTCTTC
CDR3: CASSYQGSHNEQFF

size: NA
D: NA
J: TRBJ2-1
V: TRBV5-1
DNA: TGCGCCAGCAGCCCCGGCGCTGGCAGCTCCTACAATGAGCAGTTCTTC
CDR3: CASSPGAGSSYNEQFF

size: many
D: TRBD2
J: TRBJ2-4
V: TRBV2
DNA: TGTGCCAGCAGTGTCAGCGGGACTACCCAAAACATTCAGTACTTC
CDR3: CASSVSGTTQNIQYF

size: many
D: TRBD1
J: TRBJ1-5
V: TRBV12-3/TRBV12-4
DNA: TGTGCCAGCAGTGTACAGGGGTTTGATCAGCCCCAGCATTTT
CDR3: CASSVQGFDQPQHF

size: NA
D: NA
J: TRBJ1-1
V: TRBV5-1
DNA: TGCGCCAGCAGCTTGACGACTCCTCCTGTGAACACTGAAGCTTTCTTT
CDR3: CASSLTTPPVNTEAFF

size: few
D: NA
J: TRBJ1-1
V: TRBV6-2/TRBV6-3
DNA: TGTGCCAGCAGTTACGGTGGTACTACCTTACAGGGCACTGAAGCTTTCTTT
CDR3: CASSYGGTTLQGTEAFF

size: NA
D: NA
J: TRBJ1-5
V: TRBV29-1
DNA: TGCAGCTCAGGTGGGGGGGACGGTCAGCCCCAGCATTTT
CDR3: CSSGGGDGQPQHF

size: NA
D: TRBD1
J: TRBJ1-1
V: TRBV15
DNA: TGTGCCACCAGCAGGGAAGTAGGGGGCGCGGAGACTGAAGCTTTCTTT
CDR3: CATSREVGGAETEAFF

size: many
D: TRBD1
J: TRBJ2-3
V: TRBV28
DNA: TGTGCCAGCAGTACTCTGGACAGGAAAACCACAGATACGCAGTATTTT
CDR3: CASSTLDRKTTDTQYF

size: NA
D: NA
J: TRBJ2-7
V: TRBV28
DNA: TGTGCCAGCAGTTTATTTCGCCTAGGGGGATACGAGCAGTACTTC
CDR3: CASSLFRLGGYEQYF

size: few
D: NA
J: TRBJ1-2
V: TRBV7-9
DNA: TGTGCCAGCAGCGAACGGACAGACTATGGCTACACCTTC
CDR3: CASSERTDYGYTF

size: few
D: NA
J: TRBJ2-5
V: TRBV12-5
DNA: TGTGCTAGTGGTCGTGGACTGGGGGGAGTGGACCAGTACTTC
CDR3: CASGRGLGGVDQYF

size: NA
D: TRBD1
J: TRBJ2-1
V: TRBV7-9
DNA: TGTGCCAGCAGGTTACAGGGGGGTCCTTACAATGAGCAGTTCTTC
CDR3: CASRLQGGPYNEQFF

size: many
D: TRBD1
J: TRBJ2-1
V: TRBV18
DNA: TGTGCCAGCTCACCAGTCGGACAGGGAGTTGGAAATGAGCAGTTCTTC
CDR3: CASSPVGQGVGNEQFF

size: NA
D: NA
J: TRBJ2-1
V: TRBV20-1
DNA: TGCAGTGCTAGAGATTGGGCAGTTGGAGACAATGAGCAGTTCTTC
CDR3: CSARDWAVGDNEQFF

size: many
D: TRBD2
J: TRBJ2-3
V: TRBV20-1
DNA: TGCAGTGCCCAGAGGAGTAGCGGGTATACAGATACGCAGTATTTT
CDR3: CSAQRSSGYTDTQYF

size: few
D: NA
J: TRBJ1-1
V: TRBV5-1
DNA: TGCGCCAGCAGCTCTTCACCCAAGAGAGGGACTGAAGCTTTCTTT
CDR3: CASSSSPKRGTEAFF

size: many
D: NA
J: TRBJ2-1
V: TRBV20-1
DNA: TGCAGTGCTAGTGACGGGACTCCGACAGTGGGAAAGCAGTTCTTC
CDR3: CSASDGTPTVGKQFF

size: few
D: TRBD2
J: TRBJ2-5
V: TRBV2
DNA: TGTGCCAGCACTCTACGGGGGACTAGCGGGAGTCGAGTACATCTGGAGACCCAGTACTTC
CDR3: CASTLRGTSGSRVHLETQYF

size: few
D: NA
J: TRBJ1-1
V: TRBV20-1
DNA: TGCATTACGGGCGTTTATGAAGCTTTCTTT
CDR3: CITGVYEAFF

size: few
D: NA
J: TRBJ1-6
V: TRBV7-3
DNA: TGTGCCAGCAGCTTGGGGCAGATTCATTCACCCCTCCACTTT
CDR3: CASSLGQIHSPLHF

size: many
D: NA
J: TRBJ1-2
V: TRBV30
DNA: TGTGCCTGGAGTGTGACAGGCGGTGGCTACACCTTC
CDR3: CAWSVTGGGYTF